This TCR beta chain is from a study of T cells after yellow fever vaccination. Background on the study: Fractions containing few cells were prepared with SMART-Seq v4 Ultra Low Input. General study results and limits: The study re-detected most primary-vaccination clones after the booster (96% CD4, roughly 88% CD8).

Template switching by 5'RACE produced TCR cDNA, adding a universal primer site and UMIs. TCRdb processed the 5' RACE reads anew with MiXCR; each CDR3 protein has one entry. The data contain 450,000 to 600,000 distinct CDR3 sequences, roughly 14% of them singletons. This clonotype was picked up a small number of times. Its antigen is not identified. CDR3 length: 12 amino acids. The germline V gene has CDR1 SEHNR and CDR2 FQNEAQ (reference sequence). The germline V and J ends were trimmed by 1 base and 15 bases, with 13 bases remaining between them. The sample was PBMCs, taken on the day of the yellow fever booster vaccination. The receptor's source is a man aged 25-45 years who received the YFV17D yellow fever vaccine. V usage is TRBV7-9 and J usage is TRBJ2-4; D remains unclear. The CDR3 nucleotides are TGTGCCAGCAGCTTAGTGGAGACTCCTCCGTACTTC. Its translation is CASSLVETPPYF.